These 10 T cell receptor delta chains came from one sample sequenced in a study of DNA immune sequencing with unique molecular identifiers. Genomic DNA underwent 32-plex PCR targeting all 8 TRDV and 4 TRDJ genes. A 12-nucleotide UMI was added during approximately 3 barcoding PCR cycles before adapter PCR. TCRdb reprocessed the multiplex PCR reads through CATT. Of a few thousand delta-chain clones listed, about 12% were seen once; the top ten hold roughly half. Source material: gamma-delta T cells enriched from blood buffy coat, or unenriched PBMCs (not recorded which). Receptors originate from a human donor in good health.

Concerning this clone: TCRdb lists the protein of a much larger clone for this DNA, which differs at residue 13, so this is likely a read error; the protein given here is translated from the DNA itself. This chain connects TRDV2 to TRDJ1; 12 bases align to TRDD3. This CDR3 has 16 amino acids. Germline values: CDR1 GEAIGNYY, CDR2 EKD. CDR3 region: CACDKLGDTQADELIF. Written as DNA, the CDR3 is TGTGCCTGTGACAAGCTGGGGGATACGCAGGCCGATGAACTCATCTTT.

Concerning this clone itself: The mismatch at residue 14 between this DNA's translation and the TCRdb protein of a much larger clone likely reflects a read error; the protein shown is translated from the DNA. This chain uses TRDV2 with TRDJ3, with 9 nucleotides matching TRDD3. Germline assignment: CDR1 GEAIGNYY and CDR2 EKD. The CDR3 loop spans 20 amino acids. The chain's CDR3 is CACDPIVLGESSWGTRQMFF. CDR3 in DNA: TGTGCCTGTGATCCCATTGTACTGGGGGAAAGCTCCTGGGGCACCCGACAGATGTTTTTC.

The DNA of the CDR3 is TGTGCTCTTGGGGAACTTAGCCTACGCGGGTACTGGGGGACCCAGGGGTATAAACTCATCTTT. It encodes CALGELSLRGYWGTQGYKLIF. The gene calls are TRDV1 and TRDJ1; 9 bases agree with TRDD3. Germline matching of the DNA provided the J gene here, since TCRdb leaves it blank. CDR1 and CDR2 from the germline V gene are TSWWSYY and QGS. V dropped 0 bases and J dropped 6; count of bases not matched to a gene: 23. CDR3 length: 21 residues.

Turning to this clone: TCRdb's entry gives the protein of a much larger clone, which mismatches this DNA's translation at residue 16, likely from a read error; the protein reported here is translated from the DNA. CDR3 sequence reads: CAYRAMRRGTLWTDKHIF. The CDR3 DNA reads TGTGCTTATAGGGCGATGCGGAGGGGGACCCTCTGGACCGATAAACACATCTTT. The rearrangement joins TRAV38-2/DV8 to TRDJ1, with a tentative D call TRDD3 (6 bases). The V gene's germline CDR1 is TSESDYY and CDR2 QEAYKQQN. The CDR3 runs to 18 residues.

The sample holds a few counts of this clone. In DNA form, the CDR3 reads TGTGCTCTTGGGGTTCCCCACTTTCCCAAAGAGGGGACTTTGACAGCACAACTCTTCTTT. As protein: CALGVPHFPKEGTLTAQLFF. The V gene remains uncalled, whereas the J gene is TRDJ2; TRDD3, the table's D call, was not compared with the DNA. The CDR3 is made up of 20 amino acids.

Worth noting for this clone: This DNA translates differently at residue 6 from the TCRdb protein, which is that of a much larger clone; a read error is likely, and the protein shown is the DNA's own translation. This rearrangement joins TRDV2 to TRDJ1; 9 bases are a match to TRDD3. The CDR3 contains 19 residues. Trimming took 0 bases from V and 0 from J; bases not matched to a gene: 13. The germline gives CDR1 GEAIGNYY, CDR2 EKD. The CDR3 protein is CACDTFSLLGEEYTDKLIF. Written as DNA, the CDR3 is TGTGCCTGTGACACCTTTTCTTTACTGGGGGAAGAGTACACCGATAAACTCATCTTT.

This clone was detected a few times. This DNA's translation and the protein TCRdb lists, from a much larger clone, do not match at residue 17, likely due to a read error; the protein shown is translated from the DNA. The chain uses TRDV2 and TRDJ1, with TRDD3 matching 11 bases. CDR1 is GEAIGNYY and CDR2 is EKD in the germline V gene. CDR3 length equals 19 residues. The CDR3 sequence: CACDTVSNWGISDTDKFIF. CDR3 DNA: TGTGCCTGTGACACCGTATCGAACTGGGGGATATCAGACACCGATAAATTCATCTTT.

This clone was seen a few times. A far larger clone is off by one base, so a read error is likely. The sample has other DNA sequences that encode this CDR3 too. The chain has TRDV2 and TRDJ1, with 7 bases lining up with TRDD3. Looked up from germline, CDR1 is GEAIGNYY and CDR2 is EKD. The CDR3 spans 14 residues. CDR3 sequence: CACDKVGDTDKLIF. CDR3 DNA sequence: TGTGCCTGTGACAAAGTGGGGGACACCGATAAGCTCATCTTT.

The rearrangement joins TRAV29/DV5 to TRDJ1, with TRDD3 matching over 10 bases. The J gene was missing in TCRdb and was found by matching the end of the DNA to germline. With V trimmed by 0 bases and J by 0 bases, 17 bases remained unmatched. The germline V gene has CDR1 NSMFDY and CDR2 ISSIKDK. CDR3 length: 20 residues. CDR3 protein: CAASAHKIPYWGIYTDKLIF. The CDR3 bases are TGTGCAGCAAGCGCGCATAAGATCCCATACTGGGGGATCTACACCGATAAACTCATCTTT.

About this clone itself: It may be a read error: a sequence one base away is much more abundant. The V gene is TRDV2, the J gene TRDJ1; TRDD3 matches at 8 bases. This CDR3 has 14 residues. Germline loops: CDR1 GEAIGNYY, CDR2 EKD. V shed 5 bases and J 2 bases; nucleotides not matched to a gene: 6. The CDR3 loop is CACVKMGDTDKLIF. CDR3 nucleotides: TGTGCCTGTGTGAAGATGGGGGATACCGATAAACTCATCTTT.